The 21 T cell receptor beta chains below were found in one sample sequenced in a study of OX40 agonist ivuxolimab in advanced cancers. The assay was immunoSEQ multiplex PCR, and TCRdb's table has in-frame clones only and misses some. The table records around 26,000 clones, roughly 73% of them present only once. The sequencing here drew on CD4+ or CD8+ T cells sorted from blood, taken in a trial of the OX40 agonist ivuxolimab. The receptor set was obtained from an adult with an advanced solid tumor such as melanoma, head and neck, liver or kidney cancer.

The V gene is TRBV10-3, the J gene TRBJ1-4; 7 nucleotides line up with TRBD1. The length of the CDR3 is 16 residues. V trimming: 0 bases; J trimming: 3 bases; junction bases outside the gene matches: 4. Per germline, CDR1 ENHRY and CDR2 SYGVKD. The CDR3 spells CAISESAGQPNEKLFF. CDR3 nucleotide sequence: TGTGCCATCAGTGAGTCTGCGGGACAGCCTAATGAAAAACTGTTTTTT.

With respect to this clone: Germline and junction disagree at one end, which may indicate a read error. This chain connects TRBV5-3 to TRBJ2-7; perhaps D is TRBD1 or TRBD2 (7 bases each). TRBV5-3 is noted as an ORF with a role that remains uncertain. The CDR3 is 15 residues long. For the CDR3, the DNA is TGTGCCAGCAGCTTGGGAGGGGGCCGCGACTACGAGCAGTACTTC. This translates into CASSLGGGRDYEQYF.

The genes are TRBV1 and TRBJ2-7; TRBD2, the table's D call, was not compared with the DNA. TRBV1 is assigned pseudogene status. CDR3 length: 14 residues. CDR3 in amino acids: CTSSTLAGGNEQYF. CDR3 in DNA: TGCACCAGCAGCACACTAGCGGGAGGTAACGAGCAGTACTTC.

The genes are TRBV7-9 and TRBJ1-4; D is possibly TRBD1 (5 bases). Between the trimmed V and J ends, which lost 3 bases and 7 bases, there was a span of 15 bases. Per the germline V gene, CDR1 is SEHNR and CDR2 is FQNEAQ (reference sequence). This CDR3 region has 15 residues. CDR3 nucleotides: TGTGCCAGCAGCTTCGGTACAGGAGGCAGTGAAAAACTGTTTTTT. Translating gives CASSFGTGGSEKLFF.

The genes are TRBV6-1 and TRBJ2-1; TRBD2 matches at 12 bases. V lost 4 bases and J lost 7; bases outside the gene matches: 11. Germline loops: CDR1 MNHNS, CDR2 SASEGT. The CDR3 is made up of 17 amino acids. The CDR3 DNA sequence: TGTGCCAGCAGTGCCCCTAGCGGGGGGGCCCAGCAGAATGAGCAGTTCTTC. The encoded protein is CASSAPSGGAQQNEQFF.

The chain uses TRBV7-8 and TRBJ2-3, with 8 positions matching TRBD2. V shed 1 base, J shed 2 bases, and the junction held 5 bases outside the gene matches. Germline CDR1 SGHVS, CDR2 FQNEAQ. The length of the CDR3 is 16 residues. CDR3 nucleotides: TGTGCCAGCAGCTTAGGGTTAGCGGGGTACACAGATACGCAGTATTTT. The encoded protein is CASSLGLAGYTDTQYF.

This chain uses TRBV6-5 with TRBJ2-2, with D hard to call. V lost 4 bases to trimming and J lost 8 bases, with 8 bases between them. This CDR3 contains 12 residues. The V gene's germline CDR1 is MNHEY and CDR2 SVGAGI. This CDR3 is CASSLVEGELFF. DNA of the CDR3: TGTGCCAGCAGTTTGGTGGAAGGGGAGCTGTTTTTT.

This chain connects TRBV28 to TRBJ2-6; tentative D call: TRBD2 (5 bases). The CDR3 sequence is 13 residues long. V gave up 6 bases and J gave up 4 bases, with 7 bases separating them. The V gene's germline CDR1 is MDHEN and CDR2 SYDVKM. Written as DNA, the CDR3 is TGTGCCAGCAGCCCGGGAGGGGCCAACGTCCTGACTTTC. Translated: CASSPGGANVLTF.

The V and J genes are TRBV5-1 and TRBJ1-1; 7 bases map to TRBD1. The CDR3 is 17 residues long. V was clipped by 4 bases and J by 0 bases; unmatched bases: 12. The germline V gene encodes CDR1 SGHRS and CDR2 YFSETQ. CDR3 DNA: TGCGCCAGCAGCCTGAACAGGGGCGCCCTTATGAACACTGAAGCTTTCTTT. The encoded protein is CASSLNRGALMNTEAFF.

This clone was detected only a few times. The chain carries TRBV21-1 and TRBJ2-7. TRBV21-1 is deemed a pseudogene. The CDR3 is 11 amino acids. This CDR3 reads CASSKDYEQYF. CDR3 nucleotides: TGTGCCAGCAGCAAGGACTACGAGCAGTACTTC.

This clone occurred a few times. The chain has TRBV2 and TRBJ2-2, with D unresolved. Germline-derived CDR1 and CDR2 are SNHLY and FYNNEI. Trimming removed 5 bases at V and 6 bases at J, with 13 bases between. This CDR3 is built from 14 residues. Written as DNA, the CDR3 is TGTGCCAGCAGTCTGGGTAGCTCTCCCGGGGAGCTGTTTTTT. It codes for CASSLGSSPGELFF. Based on the CDR3 plus reference TRBV2 and TRBJ2-2, the full variable domain is EPEVTQTPSHQVTQMGQEVILRCVPISNHLYFYWYRQILGQKVEFLVSFYNNEISEKSEIFDDQFSVERPDGSNFTLKIRSTKLEDSAMYFCASSLGSSPGELFFGEGSRLTVL.

As regards this clone: A much larger clone lies a single base off, so this may be a read error. Different DNA sequences within this sample yield the same CDR3. The chain joins TRBV29-1 to TRBJ2-7; 7 positions match TRBD2. Germline CDR1 SQVTM, CDR2 ANQGSEA. There are 14 residues in the CDR3. In DNA form, the CDR3 reads TGCAGCGTTGACCGACGGGGGGAGGGCTACGAGCAGTATTTC. This sequence encodes CSVDRRGEGYEQYF.

J is TRBJ1-2 and V is TRBV6-1; 11 bases map to TRBD1. Germline CDR1 reads MNHNS; CDR2 reads SASEGT. CDR3 size: 15 residues. V shed 4 bases and J 8 bases; nucleotides not matched to a gene: 9. CDR3: CASSAPDRGQRGYTF. CDR3 bases: TGTGCCAGCAGTGCCCCGGACAGGGGGCAGCGGGGCTACACCTTC.

The chain links TRBV9 to TRBJ1-2; TRBD1 agrees at 7 bases. The CDR3 extends over 12 amino acids. V lost 3 bases, J lost 8 bases, and 4 bases stayed unmatched. Per germline, CDR1 SGDLS and CDR2 YYNGEE. CDR3 amino acids: CASSAQGGGYTF. CDR3 sequence (DNA): TGTGCCAGCAGCGCTCAAGGGGGCGGCTACACCTTC.

The chain recombines TRBV27 with TRBJ1-1; D unclear. Germline values: CDR1 MNHEY, CDR2 SMNVEV (reference sequence). Trimming took off 1 base at V and 0 bases at J, with 6 bases between the two ends. This CDR3 contains 14 residues. As DNA, the CDR3 is TGTGCCAGCAGTTTATGGGGATTGAACACTGAAGCTTTCTTT. Amino acid sequence: CASSLWGLNTEAFF.

The V gene is TRBV6-5, the J gene TRBJ1-1; D call uncertain. The CDR3 consists of 16 residues. Germline V gives CDR1 MNHEY, CDR2 SVGAGI. Trimming took 0 bases from V and 5 from J, leaving 16 bases between them. CDR3 bases: TGTGCCAGCAGTTACTCGGCAGTTAGTCGAGTTACTGAAGCTTTCTTT. Amino acid sequence: CASSYSAVSRVTEAFF.

The genes are TRBV9 and TRBJ2-5; D gene unclear. CDR1 and CDR2 from the germline V gene are SGDLS and YYNGEE. V was trimmed by 1 base and J by 1 base, leaving 11 bases between them. The CDR3 is 15 residues long. CDR3 bases: TGTGCCAGCAGCGTATCTTCAGGTTTCCAAGAGACCCAGTACTTC. Protein product: CASSVSSGFQETQYF.

The chain has TRBV27 and TRBJ2-7; D uncertain. Germline CDR1 is MNHEY and CDR2 is SMNVEV (reference sequence). The CDR3 sequence is 13 residues long. V was cut by 3 bases and J by 2 bases, with 8 bases left in between. DNA for the CDR3: TGTGCCAGCAGTTTCACCCCCGCCTACGAGCAGTACTTC. Translated, it gives CASSFTPAYEQYF.

This clone was observed once. The chain has TRBV6-1 and TRBJ1-2, with a possible D match to TRBD1 (5 bases). CDR3 length: 14 amino acids. V dropped 8 bases and J dropped 3 bases, with 16 bases sitting between them. CDR1 and CDR2 (germline): MNHNS, SASEGT. In nucleotides, the CDR3 is TGTGCCAGCTACGAGCCTTCGGGGGACTATGGCTACACCTTC. It encodes CASYEPSGDYGYTF.

This chain connects TRBV28 to TRBJ1-1, with D hard to call. CDR1 and CDR2 (germline): MDHEN, SYDVKM. The length of the CDR3 is 13 residues. The V end lost 2 bases, the J end lost 11 bases, and 15 bases lay between the germline ends. The CDR3 coding sequence is TGTGCCAGCAGTTTAGGACCGGCCGGTGACGCTTTCTTT. Protein sequence: CASSLGPAGDAFF.

V gene TRBV6-5 combines with J gene TRBJ2-3; D gene ambiguous. The V end lost 4 bases, the J end lost 2 bases, and 7 bases lay between the germline ends. CDR3 length: 13 amino acids. CDR1 is MNHEY and CDR2 is SVGAGI in the germline V gene. This CDR3 is CASSSEVTDTQYF. Written as DNA, the CDR3 is TGTGCCAGCAGTTCTGAGGTCACAGATACGCAGTATTTT.